The entry below gives a single T cell receptor (beta chain) sequence along with its context. Its antigen is as yet unknown. The sample is drawn from a study of cytomegalovirus exposure and HLA in healthy donors. The wider study: The use of the same platform for the approximately 130 validation repertoires and the 550 to 850 first-cohort repertoires was reported by a later analysis.

TCRdb's table, derived via immunoSEQ multiplex PCR, lists solely in-frame clones and lacks some. The table includes about 240,000 clones, approximately 90% detected once. General study results and limits: The listing of about 150 TCR beta chains classed them as cytomegalovirus-associated. Despite most TCR sequences being rare, some public TCRs occurred in many donors. According to reports, the classifier identified cytomegalovirus status with high specificity and sensitivity.

The CDR3 totals 15 residues. Trimming left V 4 bases short and J 3 bases short, with 17 bases between. Germline V gene data show CDR1 as SGHRS and CDR2 as YFSETQ. The chain has TRBV5-1 and TRBJ2-7, with TRBD1 as a possible D gene (7 bases). This sequence originates from a man in his late teens or twenties in good health and CMV-seronegative. Sequencing used PBMCs. In DNA, the CDR3 is TGCGCCAGCAGCCCCGAGACAGGGACTTTCTACGAGCAGTACTTC. It specifies CASSPETGTFYEQYF.